This T cell receptor (beta chain) was retrieved from a study of blood T cell repertoires in COVID-19. Profiling relied on immunoSEQ multiplex PCR, and the TCRdb table lists in-frame clones only, not all of them. This sample yields about 200,000 clones, of which approximately 78% are seen a single time; approximately 5.2% belongs to the top ten. Germline CDR1 and CDR2: WSHSY and SAAADI. J gave up 7 bases and V 3 bases, and 8 bases lay outside the gene matches. CDR3 length equals 14 residues. A Seattle source enrolled patients during active infection and followed them longitudinally. The TCR comes from a woman in her 70s with COVID-19, enrolled during active disease. The specimen was peripheral blood. The chain employs TRBV10-2 and TRBJ1-2, with 7 bases that match TRBD1. The CDR3 DNA reads as TGCGCCAGCAGTGATTGGGCAGGGGGGTCTGGCTACACCTTC. Translated: CASSDWAGGSGYTF.